This T cell receptor (beta chain) was captured by sequencing in a study of T-cell reconstitution after alpha-beta-depleted transplantation in children (dated by TCRdb to 2016 to 2017). Context from the whole study: The study quantitatively tracked T-cell immune reconstitution after TCRalphabeta/CD19-depleted allogeneic hematopoietic cell transplantation in children using TCR repertoire profiling.

Summary of the overall study and its limitations: The frequencies of hyperexpanded clones fell over the following months, and after one year, T-cell counts and TCRbeta diversity were mostly attributed to newly produced T cells. In some patients, high TCRbeta diversity at day 60 was attributed to recipient T cells and intrathymic progenitors that had survived conditioning. Apparently early alphabetaT-cell count recovery about two months after transplant reportedly relied on only several hundred rapidly expanded clones derived from non-depleted graft cells.

In light of the paper, this sample's treatment or condition label describes: allogeneic hematopoietic cell transplantation with graft depleted of TCRalphabeta T cells and CD19 B cells. TCRalphabeta/CD19-depleted allogeneic hematopoietic cell grafts were given to the transplant recipients, all of whom were children. A word on this clonotype: Its antigen is currently not known. No base quality values were provided; no much bigger clone lies one nucleotide off.

The junction carries 20 bases between V and J, which are trimmed by 5 bases and 7 bases respectively. According to the germline V gene (reference sequence), CDR1 reads SEHNR and CDR2 reads FQNEAQ. Inclusive of the bounding cysteine and phenylalanine, the CDR3 is 15 residues long. The sequence is cut down to CDR3 DNA, 45 bases in frame from base 1. Library generation was performed with PCR. This sample was sequenced with an Illumina HiSeq 2500. TCR library preparation used molecular barcoding, with unique molecular identifiers applied to normalize quantification of the TCRbeta repertoire. Using fastp at Q25 and MiXCR, TCRdb reprocessed the public reads and kept productive beta chains. Each entry is one CDR3 protein sequence, shown with its most common DNA and genes. This sample lists around 500,000 distinct CDR3 sequences; 20% to 25% were detected once. Over 12% of the sample comes from the top ten.

The receptor's source is a boy less than two years old who had a stem cell transplant for acute myeloid leukemia, so the T cells may come from the graft donor. Recombination connected TRBV7-9 to TRBJ1-2; the D gene lacks a confident call. Specimen: PBMCs, mostly from graft donor cells, collected 360 days after TCRalphabeta/CD19-depleted stem cell transplant. The CDR3 is CASSIPKTGSSGYTF. The DNA reads TGTGCCAGCAGCATCCCCAAGACGGGTTCCTCTGGCTACACCTTC. Extended through the reference TRBV7-9 and TRBJ1-2 proteins, this CDR3 yields the full variable domain: DTGVSQNPRHKITKRGQNVTFRCDPISEHNRLYWYRQTLGQGPEFLTYFQNEAQLEKSRLLSDRFSAERPKGSFSTLEIQRTEQGDSAMYLCASSIPKTGSSGYTFGSGTRLTVV.